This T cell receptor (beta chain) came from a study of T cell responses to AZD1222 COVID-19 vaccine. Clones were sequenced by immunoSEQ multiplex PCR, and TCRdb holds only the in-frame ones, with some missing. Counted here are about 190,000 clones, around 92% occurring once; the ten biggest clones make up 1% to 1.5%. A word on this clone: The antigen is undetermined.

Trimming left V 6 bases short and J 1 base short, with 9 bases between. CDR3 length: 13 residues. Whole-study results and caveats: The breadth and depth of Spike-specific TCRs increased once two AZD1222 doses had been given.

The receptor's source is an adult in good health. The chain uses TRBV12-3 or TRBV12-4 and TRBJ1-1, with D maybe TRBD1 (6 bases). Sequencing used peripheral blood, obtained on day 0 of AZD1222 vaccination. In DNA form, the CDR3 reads TGTGCCAGCAGATGGGGGCGGAACACTGAAGCTTTCTTT. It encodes CASRWGRNTEAFF.